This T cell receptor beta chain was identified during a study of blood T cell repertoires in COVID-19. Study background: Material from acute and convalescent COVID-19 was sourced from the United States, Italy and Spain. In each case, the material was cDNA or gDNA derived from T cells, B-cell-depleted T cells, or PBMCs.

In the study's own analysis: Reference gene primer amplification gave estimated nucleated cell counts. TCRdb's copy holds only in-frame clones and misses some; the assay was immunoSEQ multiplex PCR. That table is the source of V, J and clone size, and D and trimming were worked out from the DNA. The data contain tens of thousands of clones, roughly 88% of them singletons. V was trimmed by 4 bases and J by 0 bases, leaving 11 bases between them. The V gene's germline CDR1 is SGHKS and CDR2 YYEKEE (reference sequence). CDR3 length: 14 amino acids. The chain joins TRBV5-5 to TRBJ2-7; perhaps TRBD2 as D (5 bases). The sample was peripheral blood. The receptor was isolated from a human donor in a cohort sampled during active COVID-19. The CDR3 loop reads CASSRRVDSYEQYF. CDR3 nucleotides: TGTGCCAGCAGCCGGCGGGTGGACTCCTACGAGCAGTACTTC.